A selection of T cell receptor beta chains follows, all from one sample in a study of T cells after yellow fever vaccination. Each CDR3 protein is one row after TCRdb ran MiXCR on the 5' RACE reads. The profile covers some 250,000 distinct CDR3 sequences, with roughly 7.2% appearing a single time and around 0.9% taken by the ten largest. Sequenced here: CD4+ T cells sorted from PBMCs, sampled 15 days after the yellow fever booster vaccination. These TCRs come from a man younger than 40 who received the YFV17D yellow fever vaccine. The CDR3 runs from the conserved cysteine through the conserved F or W. Each record gives: CDR3 length, V gene, J gene, CDR3 protein.

len: 16
v_gene: TRBV18
j_gene: TRBJ2-1
CDR3aa: CASSPVGEHSYNEQFF

len: 15
v_gene: TRBV20-1
j_gene: TRBJ2-3
CDR3aa: CSATGLAGVQDTQYF

len: 14
v_gene: TRBV18
j_gene: TRBJ2-2
CDR3aa: CASSPQREATELFF

len: 17
v_gene: TRBV18
j_gene: TRBJ2-5
CDR3aa: CASSRYPSGSVQETQYF

len: 16
v_gene: TRBV20-1
j_gene: TRBJ1-5
CDR3aa: CSARDLSGTGSQPQHF

len: 14
v_gene: TRBV12-3/TRBV12-4
j_gene: TRBJ2-3
CDR3aa: CASTPQIRSDTQYF

len: 14
v_gene: TRBV5-4
j_gene: TRBJ2-5
CDR3aa: CASSLRDRSETQYF

len: 12
v_gene: TRBV29-1
j_gene: TRBJ2-7
CDR3aa: CSVRQGPNEQYF

len: 16
v_gene: TRBV28
j_gene: TRBJ2-1
CDR3aa: CASNSRGYSSYNEQFF

len: 11
v_gene: TRBV29-1
j_gene: TRBJ2-7
CDR3aa: CSDPQGHEQYF

len: 16
v_gene: TRBV7-9
j_gene: TRBJ2-7
CDR3aa: CASSPWARTSSYEQYF

len: 12
v_gene: TRBV19
j_gene: TRBJ1-5
CDR3aa: CASSVSRQPQHF

len: 15
v_gene: TRBV20-1
j_gene: TRBJ2-7
CDR3aa: CSAPSDRASSYEQYF

len: 15
v_gene: TRBV6-5
j_gene: TRBJ2-7
CDR3aa: CASSYAPGASYEQYF

len: 15
v_gene: TRBV9
j_gene: TRBJ2-1
CDR3aa: CASSVRVGPTDEQFF

len: 14
v_gene: TRBV5-1
j_gene: TRBJ2-7
CDR3aa: CASSGNIGSYEQYF

len: 15
v_gene: TRBV5-6
j_gene: TRBJ2-1
CDR3aa: CASSLIAGKRNEQFF

len: 12
v_gene: TRBV29-1
j_gene: TRBJ2-3
CDR3aa: CSVRVFTDTQYF

len: 13
v_gene: TRBV10-3
j_gene: TRBJ2-5
CDR3aa: CAISEGRDETQYF

len: 12
v_gene: TRBV6-6
j_gene: TRBJ2-7
CDR3aa: CASSSGRGEQYF

len: 14
v_gene: TRBV7-6
j_gene: TRBJ2-1
CDR3aa: CASTTGGGYNEQFF

len: 15
v_gene: TRBV7-8
j_gene: TRBJ1-5
CDR3aa: CASSLGPFLVQPQHF

len: 16
v_gene: TRBV7-2
j_gene: TRBJ2-7
CDR3aa: CASSLEWGVPSYEQYF

len: 17
v_gene: TRBV5-1
j_gene: TRBJ1-1
CDR3aa: CASSLSFGTVANTEAFF

len: 12
v_gene: TRBV19
j_gene: TRBJ1-5
CDR3aa: CASSISNQPQHF

len: 16
v_gene: TRBV5-4
j_gene: TRBJ2-5
CDR3aa: CASSSPGAGAKKTQYF

len: 15
v_gene: TRBV20-1
j_gene: TRBJ2-7
CDR3aa: CSAPRGGRDSYEQYF

len: 11
v_gene: TRBV18
j_gene: TRBJ1-2
CDR3aa: CASSSSFGYTF